This TCR beta chain was sequenced for a study of identical twins. Using its own MiXCR run on the 5' RACE reads, TCRdb lists one record per CDR3 protein. The sample includes about 300,000 distinct CDR3 sequences, around 12% of them seen just once. Study-wide findings and caveats: Conclusions were drawn cross-sectionally by statistical analysis, without following the same donors. Abundant beta clonotypes from cord blood bore fewer insertions; memory repertoires lacked this pattern.

V was clipped by 3 bases and J by 3 bases, with 6 bases between them. The CDR3 spans 11 residues. Germline lookup yields CDR1 SQVTM and CDR2 ANQGSEA. This clonotype was seen a handful of times. Its antigen is undetermined. This same sample was also taken into another study, of yellow fever vaccine responses in identical twins. Per that paper: Vaccine T cell responses of twins reportedly seemed partly convergent and partly personalized.

Specimen: CD8+ T cells sorted from blood. The chain is built from TRBV29-1 and TRBJ2-7, with D possibly called TRBD1 or TRBD2 (5 bases each). The origin of this receptor is a woman aged 18-29 years in good health. CDR3 in DNA: TGCAGCGTTGAGGGGGACTACGAGCAGTACTTC. Protein product: CSVEGDYEQYF.